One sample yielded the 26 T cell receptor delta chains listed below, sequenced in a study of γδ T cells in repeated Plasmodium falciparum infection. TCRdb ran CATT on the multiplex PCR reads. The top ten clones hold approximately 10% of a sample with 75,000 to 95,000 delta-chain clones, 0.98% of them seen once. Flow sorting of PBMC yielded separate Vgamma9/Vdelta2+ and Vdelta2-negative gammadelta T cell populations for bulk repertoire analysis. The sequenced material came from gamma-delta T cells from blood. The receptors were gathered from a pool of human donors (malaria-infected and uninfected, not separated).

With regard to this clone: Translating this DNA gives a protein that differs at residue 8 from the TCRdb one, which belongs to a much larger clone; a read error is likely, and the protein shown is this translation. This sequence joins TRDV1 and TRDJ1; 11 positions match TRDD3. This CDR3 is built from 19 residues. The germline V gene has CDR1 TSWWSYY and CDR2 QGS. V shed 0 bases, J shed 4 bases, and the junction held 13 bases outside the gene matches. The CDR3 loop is CALGELPRNWGICNDKLIF. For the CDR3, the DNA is TGTGCTCTTGGGGAACTTCCTCGCAACTGGGGGATATGCAACGATAAACTCATCTTT.

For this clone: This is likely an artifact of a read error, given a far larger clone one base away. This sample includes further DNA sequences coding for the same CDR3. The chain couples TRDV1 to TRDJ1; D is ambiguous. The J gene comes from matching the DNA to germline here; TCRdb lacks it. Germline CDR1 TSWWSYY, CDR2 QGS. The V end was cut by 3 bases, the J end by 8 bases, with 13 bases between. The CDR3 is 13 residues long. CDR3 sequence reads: CALGDIQYDKLIF. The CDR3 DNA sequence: TGTGCTCTTGGGGACATACAATATGACAAACTCATCTTT.

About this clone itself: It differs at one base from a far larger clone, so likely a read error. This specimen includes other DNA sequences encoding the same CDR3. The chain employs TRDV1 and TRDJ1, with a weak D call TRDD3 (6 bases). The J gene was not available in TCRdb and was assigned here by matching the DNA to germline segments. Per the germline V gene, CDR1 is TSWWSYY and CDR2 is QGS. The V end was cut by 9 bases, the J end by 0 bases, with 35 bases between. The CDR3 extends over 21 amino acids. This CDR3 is CALGLKVSRPGDRRYTDKLIF. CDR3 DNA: TGTGCTCTCGGGCTAAAGGTCTCTCGTCCTGGGGACAGACGGTACACCGATAAACTCATCTTT.

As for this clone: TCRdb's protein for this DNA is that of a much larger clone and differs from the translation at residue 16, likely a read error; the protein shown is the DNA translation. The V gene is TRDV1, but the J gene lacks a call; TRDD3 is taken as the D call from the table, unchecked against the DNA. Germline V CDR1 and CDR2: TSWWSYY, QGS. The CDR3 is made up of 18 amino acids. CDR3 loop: CALGEQGLPTLIPWGPIF. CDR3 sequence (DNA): TGTGCTCTTGGGGAACAGGGACTTCCTACGCTTATCCCCTGGGGACCCATCTTT.

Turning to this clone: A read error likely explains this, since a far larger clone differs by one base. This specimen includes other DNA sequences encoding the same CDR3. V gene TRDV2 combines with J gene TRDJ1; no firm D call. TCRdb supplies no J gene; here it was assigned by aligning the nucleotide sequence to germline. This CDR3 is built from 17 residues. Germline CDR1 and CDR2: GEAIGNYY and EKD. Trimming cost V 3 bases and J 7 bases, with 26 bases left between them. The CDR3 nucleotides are TGTGCCTGTGACTGGAGGCTGGAGGCTCCGAGCCAGACTAAACTCATCTTT. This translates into CACDWRLEAPSQTKLIF.

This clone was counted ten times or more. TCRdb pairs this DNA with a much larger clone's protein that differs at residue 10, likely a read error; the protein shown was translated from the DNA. CDR3 coding DNA: TGTGCTTATAGGAGCGTTAACTTCGTCAGAGGCGACCTCCTGGGGGATACGGGGAACACCGATAAACTCATCTTT. This sequence encodes CAYRSVNFVRGDLLGDTGNTDKLIF. The chain employs TRAV38-2/DV8 and TRDJ1; TRDD3 agrees at 12 bases. The J gene, not given by TCRdb, was assigned here from a germline match of the nucleotide sequence. Germline loops: CDR1 TSESDYY, CDR2 QEAYKQQN. V trimming: 0 bases; J trimming: 0 bases; junction bases outside the gene matches: 27. The CDR3 spans 25 residues.

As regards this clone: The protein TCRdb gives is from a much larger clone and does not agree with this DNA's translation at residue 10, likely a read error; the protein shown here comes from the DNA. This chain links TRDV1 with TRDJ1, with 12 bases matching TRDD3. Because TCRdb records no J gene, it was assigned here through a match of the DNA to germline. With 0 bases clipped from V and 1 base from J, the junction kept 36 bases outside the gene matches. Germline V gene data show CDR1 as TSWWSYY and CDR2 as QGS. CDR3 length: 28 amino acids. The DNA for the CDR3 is TGTGCTCTTGGGGAACTAGTCTCAAATGACCTCGCCTCGAACACTGGGGGATACCCCCTTTGGACCACCGATAAACTCATCTTT. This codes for CALGELVSNDLASNTGGYPLWTTDKLIF.

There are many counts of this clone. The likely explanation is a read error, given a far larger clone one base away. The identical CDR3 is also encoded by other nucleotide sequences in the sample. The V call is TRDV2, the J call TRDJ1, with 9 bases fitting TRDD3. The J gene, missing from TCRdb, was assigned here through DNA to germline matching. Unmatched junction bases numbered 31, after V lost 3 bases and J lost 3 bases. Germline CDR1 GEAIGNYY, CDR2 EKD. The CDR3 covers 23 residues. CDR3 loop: CACDLRHLENLLGDTPRSDKLIF. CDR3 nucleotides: TGTGCCTGTGACCTTCGCCATCTGGAGAATTTACTGGGGGACACACCCCGCTCCGATAAACTCATCTTT.

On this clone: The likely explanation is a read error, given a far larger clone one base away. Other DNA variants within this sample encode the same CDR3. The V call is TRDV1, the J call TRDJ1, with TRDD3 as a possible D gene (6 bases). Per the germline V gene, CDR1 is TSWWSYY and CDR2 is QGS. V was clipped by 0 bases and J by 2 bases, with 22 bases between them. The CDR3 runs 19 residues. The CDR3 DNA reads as TGTGCTCTTGGGGAACTAGCCCCTCCCTGGGGTCACCGGACCGATAAACTCATCTTT. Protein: CALGELAPPWGHRTDKLIF.

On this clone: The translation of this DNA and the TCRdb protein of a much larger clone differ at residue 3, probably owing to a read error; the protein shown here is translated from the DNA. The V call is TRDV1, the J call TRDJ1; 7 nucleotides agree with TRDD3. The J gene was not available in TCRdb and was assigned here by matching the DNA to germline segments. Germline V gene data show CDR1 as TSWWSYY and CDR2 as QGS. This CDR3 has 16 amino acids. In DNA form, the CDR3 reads TGTGCTTTTGGGGGACCGGGCGGGAACTTCCCCCATAAACTCATCTTT. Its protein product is CAFGGPGGNFPHKLIF.

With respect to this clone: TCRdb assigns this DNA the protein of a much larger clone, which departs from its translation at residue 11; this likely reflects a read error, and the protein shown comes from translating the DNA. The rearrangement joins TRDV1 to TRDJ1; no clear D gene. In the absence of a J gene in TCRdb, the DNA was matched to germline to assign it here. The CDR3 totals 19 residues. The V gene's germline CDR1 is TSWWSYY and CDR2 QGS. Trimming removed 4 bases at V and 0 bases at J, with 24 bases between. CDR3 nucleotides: TGTGCTCTTGGGGGACGTATAAACCGCTCGCGTAGGGACACCGATAAACTCATCTTT. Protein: CALGGRINRSRRDTDKLIF.

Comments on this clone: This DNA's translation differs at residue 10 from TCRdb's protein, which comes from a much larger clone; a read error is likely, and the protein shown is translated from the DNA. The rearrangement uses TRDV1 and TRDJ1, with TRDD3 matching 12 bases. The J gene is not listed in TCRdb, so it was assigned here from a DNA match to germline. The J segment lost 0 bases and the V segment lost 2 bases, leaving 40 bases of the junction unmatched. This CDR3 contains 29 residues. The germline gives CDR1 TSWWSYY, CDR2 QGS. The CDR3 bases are TGTGCTCTTGGGGAAGTTTTGGTGGCCTCCCTCACCGTACTGGGGGATACCACTCTTAGGCCCTTGTACACCGATAAACTCATCTTT. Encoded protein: CALGEVLVASLTVLGDTTLRPLYTDKLIF.

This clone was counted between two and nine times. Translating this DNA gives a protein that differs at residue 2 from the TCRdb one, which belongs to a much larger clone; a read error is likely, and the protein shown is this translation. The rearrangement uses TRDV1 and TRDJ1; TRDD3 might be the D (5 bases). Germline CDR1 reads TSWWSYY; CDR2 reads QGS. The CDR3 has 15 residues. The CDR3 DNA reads TGTTCTCTTGGGGAACGGAGGGGTTCGACCGATAAACTCATCTTT. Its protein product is CSLGERRGSTDKLIF.

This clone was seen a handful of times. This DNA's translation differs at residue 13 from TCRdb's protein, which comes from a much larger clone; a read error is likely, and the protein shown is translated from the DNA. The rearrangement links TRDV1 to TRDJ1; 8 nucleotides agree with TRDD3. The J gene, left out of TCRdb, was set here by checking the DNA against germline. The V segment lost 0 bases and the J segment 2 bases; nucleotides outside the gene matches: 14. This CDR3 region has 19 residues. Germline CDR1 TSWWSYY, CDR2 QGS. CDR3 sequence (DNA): TGTGCTCTTGGGGAACTAGTCGCCCCTCGGGGGATAGAGACCGATAAACTCATCTTT. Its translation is CALGELVAPRGIETDKLIF.

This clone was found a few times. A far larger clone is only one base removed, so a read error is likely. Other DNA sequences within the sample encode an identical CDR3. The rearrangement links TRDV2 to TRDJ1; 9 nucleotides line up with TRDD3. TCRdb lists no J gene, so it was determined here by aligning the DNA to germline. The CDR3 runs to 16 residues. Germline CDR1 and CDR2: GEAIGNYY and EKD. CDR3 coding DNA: TGTGCCTGTGACACCCTGGGGGATGAGGAAGCCGACAAACTCATCTTT. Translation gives CACDTLGDEEADKLIF.

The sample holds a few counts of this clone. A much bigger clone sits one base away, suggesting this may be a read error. Here the CDR3 reads CALGEILWERTSRWGIYTRPLTF. CDR3 nucleotide sequence: TGTGCTCTTGGGGAAATCTTGTGGGAGAGGACTTCCCGCTGGGGGATATATACCAGACCCCTGACCTTT. With the J gene uncalled, the V gene is TRDV1; TRDD3 is taken as the D call from the table, unchecked against the DNA. The CDR3 contains 23 residues. Per the germline V gene, CDR1 is TSWWSYY and CDR2 is QGS.

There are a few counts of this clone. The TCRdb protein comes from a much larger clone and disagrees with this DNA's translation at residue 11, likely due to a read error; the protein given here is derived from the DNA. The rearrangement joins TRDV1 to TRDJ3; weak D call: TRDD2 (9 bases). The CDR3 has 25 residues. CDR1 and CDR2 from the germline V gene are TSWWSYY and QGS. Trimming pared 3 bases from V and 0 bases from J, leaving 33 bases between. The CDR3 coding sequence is TGTGCTCTTGGGGACGGCCTTCCTACGCTTTGCTGGGGGACCCGTAGCTCCTGGGACACCCGACAGATGTTTTTC. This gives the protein CALGDGLPTLCWGTRSSWDTRQMFF.

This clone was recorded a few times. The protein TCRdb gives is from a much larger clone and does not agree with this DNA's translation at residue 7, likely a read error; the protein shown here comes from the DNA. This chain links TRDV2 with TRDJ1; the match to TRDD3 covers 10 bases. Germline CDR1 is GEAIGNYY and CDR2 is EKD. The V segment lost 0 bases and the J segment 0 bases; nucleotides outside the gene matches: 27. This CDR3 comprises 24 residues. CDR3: CACDTVCPSPSPNWGMGYTDKLIF. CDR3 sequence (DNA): TGTGCCTGTGACACCGTTTGTCCCTCCCCTAGCCCAAACTGGGGGATGGGGTACACCGATAAACTCATCTTT.

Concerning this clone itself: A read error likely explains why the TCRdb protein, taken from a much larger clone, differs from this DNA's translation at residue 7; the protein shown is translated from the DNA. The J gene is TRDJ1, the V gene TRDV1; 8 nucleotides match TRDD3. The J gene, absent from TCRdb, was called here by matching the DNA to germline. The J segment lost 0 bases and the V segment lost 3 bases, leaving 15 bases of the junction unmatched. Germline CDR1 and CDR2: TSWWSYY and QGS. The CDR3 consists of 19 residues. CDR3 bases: TGTGCTCTTGGGGACCTCCACCACTACCGTGGGGGATACACCGATAAACTCATCTTT. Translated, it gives CALGDLHHYRGGYTDKLIF.

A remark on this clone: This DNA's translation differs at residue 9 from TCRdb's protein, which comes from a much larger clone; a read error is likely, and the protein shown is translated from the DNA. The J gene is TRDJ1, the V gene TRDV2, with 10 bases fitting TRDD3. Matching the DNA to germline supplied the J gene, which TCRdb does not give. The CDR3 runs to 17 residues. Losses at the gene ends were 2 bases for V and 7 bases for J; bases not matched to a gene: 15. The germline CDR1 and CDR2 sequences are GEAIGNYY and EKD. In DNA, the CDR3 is TGTGCCTGTGACATACTGGGGGATGCGGAAAGAGCCCCTAAACTCATCTTT. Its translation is CACDILGDAERAPKLIF.

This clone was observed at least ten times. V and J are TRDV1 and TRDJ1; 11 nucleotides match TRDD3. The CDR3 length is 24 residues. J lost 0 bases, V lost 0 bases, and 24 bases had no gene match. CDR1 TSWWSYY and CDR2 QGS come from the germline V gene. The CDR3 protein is CALGELISIPVWGIRPPDTDKLIF. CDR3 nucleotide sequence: TGTGCTCTTGGGGAACTAATTTCCATACCTGTATGGGGGATACGACCTCCGGACACCGATAAACTCATCTTT.

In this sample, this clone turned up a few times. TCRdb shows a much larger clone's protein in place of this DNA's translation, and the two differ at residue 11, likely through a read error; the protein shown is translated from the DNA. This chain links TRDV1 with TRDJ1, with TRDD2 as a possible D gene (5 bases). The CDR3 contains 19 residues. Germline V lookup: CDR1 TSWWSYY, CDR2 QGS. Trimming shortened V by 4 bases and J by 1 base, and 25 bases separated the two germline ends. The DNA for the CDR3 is TGTGCTCTTGGGGCGCCTTATGATCCGACTCCTAAATCCACCGATAAACTCATCTTT. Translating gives CALGAPYDPTPKSTDKLIF.

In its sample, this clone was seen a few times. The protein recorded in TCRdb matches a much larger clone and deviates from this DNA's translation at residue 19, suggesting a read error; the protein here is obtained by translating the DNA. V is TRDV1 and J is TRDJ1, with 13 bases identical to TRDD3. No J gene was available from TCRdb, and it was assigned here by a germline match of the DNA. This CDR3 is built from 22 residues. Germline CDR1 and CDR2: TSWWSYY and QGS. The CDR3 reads CALGAFLYEQLGDTRNTDRLIF. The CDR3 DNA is TGTGCTCTTGGGGCCTTTCTCTATGAACAACTGGGGGATACGCGTAACACCGATAGACTCATCTTT.

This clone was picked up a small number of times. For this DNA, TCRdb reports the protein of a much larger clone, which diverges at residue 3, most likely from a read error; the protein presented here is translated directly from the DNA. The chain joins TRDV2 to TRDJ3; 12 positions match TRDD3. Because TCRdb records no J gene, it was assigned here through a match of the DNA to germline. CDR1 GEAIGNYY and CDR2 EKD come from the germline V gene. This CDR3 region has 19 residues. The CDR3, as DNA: TGTGCCCGTGACCGTCTGGGGGATACGGGCTCCTGGGACACCCGACAGATGTTTTTC. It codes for CARDRLGDTGSWDTRQMFF.

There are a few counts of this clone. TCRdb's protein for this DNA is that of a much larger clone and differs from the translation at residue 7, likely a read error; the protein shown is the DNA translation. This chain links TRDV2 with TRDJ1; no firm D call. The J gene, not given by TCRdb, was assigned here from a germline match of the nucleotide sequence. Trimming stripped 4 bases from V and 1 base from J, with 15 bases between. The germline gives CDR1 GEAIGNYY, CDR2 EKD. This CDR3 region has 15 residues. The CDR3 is CACETGPKGTDKLIF. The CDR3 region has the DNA TGTGCCTGTGAGACGGGCCCGAAAGGCACCGATAAACTCATCTTT.

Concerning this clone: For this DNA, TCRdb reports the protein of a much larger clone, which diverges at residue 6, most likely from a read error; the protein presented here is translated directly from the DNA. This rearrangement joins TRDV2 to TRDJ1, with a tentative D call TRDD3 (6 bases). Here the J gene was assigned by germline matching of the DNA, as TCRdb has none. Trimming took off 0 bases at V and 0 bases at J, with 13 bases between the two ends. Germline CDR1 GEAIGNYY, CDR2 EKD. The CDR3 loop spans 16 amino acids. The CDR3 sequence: CACDTGGRGYTDKLIF. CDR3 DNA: TGTGCCTGTGACACCGGGGGGAGGGGGTACACCGATAAACTCATCTTT.